This is a list of T cell receptor beta chains from one sample in a study of beta chain features in type 1 diabetes. Sequencing was performed with immunoSEQ multiplex PCR; in TCRdb, only in-frame clones are kept and a portion is missing. Seen here are 200,000 to 300,000 clones, about a tenth observed once, and the top ten hold approximately 0.017%. The material sequenced was naive CD4+ T cells from blood. These receptors all stem from a man under 40 with type 1 diabetes. Each CDR3 is given with its conserved first and last residue. D genes are given only for firm matches. Size is omitted from some rows. Given values are once, few, many or a class for expanded clones.

D: TRBD2
V: TRBV5-1
size: few
J: TRBJ2-1
DNA: TGCGCCAGCAGCCCAGGACTAGTCAATGAGCAGTTCTTC
CDR3: CASSPGLVNEQFF

D: TRBD2
V: TRBV28
size: few
J: TRBJ2-7
DNA: TGTGCCAGCAGTCTTCTTTCACGGGGGGGCAACGAGCAGTACTTC
CDR3: CASSLLSRGGNEQYF

D: -
V: TRBV5-1
size: -
J: TRBJ1-2
DNA: TGCGCCAGCAGCTTGCTGGGCGATGGCTACACCTTC
CDR3: CASSLLGDGYTF

D: -
V: TRBV21-1
size: -
J: TRBJ1-1
DNA: TGTGCCAGCAGCAAAGACGGGACAGAGGGCACTGAAGCTTTCTTT
CDR3: CASSKDGTEGTEAFF

D: TRBD2
V: TRBV9
size: few
J: TRBJ2-7
DNA: TGTGCCAGCAGCGTAGACTCAGCGGGGAGTCCCTACGAGCAGTACTTC
CDR3: CASSVDSAGSPYEQYF

D: -
V: TRBV29-1
size: few
J: TRBJ2-7
DNA: TGCAGCGTACGGACAGAGTATTCCTACGAGCAGTACTTC
CDR3: CSVRTEYSYEQYF

D: TRBD2
V: TRBV5-6
size: -
J: TRBJ2-5
DNA: TGTGCCAGCAGCATACCGGGACTACAAGAGACCCAGTACTTC
CDR3: CASSIPGLQETQYF

D: -
V: TRBV6-1
size: few
J: TRBJ2-6
DNA: TGTGCCAGCAATTTATCTGGGGCCAACGTCCTGACTTTC
CDR3: CASNLSGANVLTF

D: TRBD1
V: TRBV5-1
size: -
J: TRBJ2-7
DNA: TGCGCCAGCGGACGGACAGGAGATCACTACGAGCAGTACTTC
CDR3: CASGRTGDHYEQYF

D: -
V: TRBV7-9
size: -
J: TRBJ1-5
DNA: TGTGCCAGCAGCTTATTAGGAGTGGGTCAGCCCCAGCATTTT
CDR3: CASSLLGVGQPQHF

D: -
V: TRBV4-3
size: -
J: TRBJ2-5
DNA: TGCGCCAGCAGCCAAGTGGCTGGGGGGGCGCCCCGCCAGTACTTC
CDR3: CASSQVAGGAPRQYF

D: TRBD1
V: TRBV19
size: few
J: TRBJ2-7
DNA: TGTGCCAGTAGTATAGTCACAGGGGCCTACGAGCAGTACTTC
CDR3: CASSIVTGAYEQYF

D: TRBD2
V: TRBV6-5
size: few
J: TRBJ2-3
DNA: TGTGCCAGCAGTTGGCTAGCGGGGGCCCCAGATACGCAGTATTTT
CDR3: CASSWLAGAPDTQYF

D: TRBD1
V: TRBV10-3
size: -
J: TRBJ1-1
DNA: TGTGCCATCAGTGAGGGGACAGGGTTGAACACTGAAGCTTTCTTT
CDR3: CAISEGTGLNTEAFF

D: TRBD2
V: TRBV7-9
size: few
J: TRBJ2-1
DNA: TGTGCCAGCAGCTCGCGAGCTAGCGGAGAGAGTGAGCAGTTCTTC
CDR3: CASSSRASGESEQFF

D: -
V: TRBV14
size: -
J: TRBJ2-7
DNA: TGTGCCAGCAGCCAAGATTCACCCCACTATTCCTACGAGCAGTACTTC
CDR3: CASSQDSPHYSYEQYF

D: -
V: TRBV11-2
size: -
J: TRBJ2-5
DNA: TGTGCCAGCAGCGTTAACGTCAGGGGTGGAGAGACCCAGTACTTC
CDR3: CASSVNVRGGETQYF

D: TRBD2
V: TRBV7-9
size: few
J: TRBJ2-6
DNA: TGTGCCAGCAGCTTACCCTGGCGAAGCGGGGGCTCAGGGGCCAACGTCCTGACTTTC
CDR3: CASSLPWRSGGSGANVLTF

D: -
V: TRBV6-5
size: few
J: TRBJ1-6
DNA: TGTGCCAGCAGTTACTCAGGGGCCAATTCACCCCTCCACTTT
CDR3: CASSYSGANSPLHF

D: TRBD1
V: TRBV7-9
size: -
J: TRBJ1-5
DNA: TGTGCCAGCAGCTTAGAGGCTGACAGGGCCAATCAGCCCCAGCATTTT
CDR3: CASSLEADRANQPQHF

D: -
V: TRBV2
size: -
J: TRBJ1-1
DNA: TGTGCCAGCAGTGGGTCTACAGGGAACCCTGAAGCTTTCTTT
CDR3: CASSGSTGNPEAFF

D: -
V: TRBV2
size: few
J: TRBJ1-1
DNA: TGTGCCGTCAGCGAAACTGAAGCTTTCTTT
CDR3: CAVSETEAFF

D: -
V: TRBV29-1
size: few
J: TRBJ1-2
DNA: TGCAGCGTTGAACGCGGTGGCTACACCTTC
CDR3: CSVERGGYTF

D: -
V: TRBV11-1
size: -
J: TRBJ1-1
DNA: TGTGCCAGCAGCTTGACGGACATGAACACTGAAGCTTTCTTT
CDR3: CASSLTDMNTEAFF

D: -
V: TRBV6-5
size: -
J: TRBJ2-7
DNA: TGTGCCAGCAAAGGACAGACTACCTACGAGCAGTACTTC
CDR3: CASKGQTTYEQYF

D: -
V: TRBV7-9
size: -
J: TRBJ1-2
DNA: TGTGCCAGCAGCTTATCAGGGGACGGATATTACACCTTC
CDR3: CASSLSGDGYYTF

D: TRBD1
V: TRBV5-1
size: -
J: TRBJ2-2
DNA: TGCGCCAGTGGACAGGACAACACCGGGGAGCTGTTTTTT
CDR3: CASGQDNTGELFF

D: -
V: TRBV2
size: -
J: TRBJ2-7
DNA: TGTGCCAGCAGCGACCAGGGTTACGACGAGCAGTACTTC
CDR3: CASSDQGYDEQYF

D: -
V: TRBV5-1
size: -
J: TRBJ1-1
DNA: TGCGCCAGCAGCTTTGGGGGGACTGAAGCTTTCTTT
CDR3: CASSFGGTEAFF

D: -
V: TRBV6-5
size: few
J: TRBJ2-5
DNA: TGTGCCAGCGGACTTAGTAGCCTGCACGAGACCCAGTACTTC
CDR3: CASGLSSLHETQYF

D: -
V: TRBV5-4
size: -
J: TRBJ2-7
DNA: TGTGCCAGCAGCTCAAAAGGGGGTCGGCAGTACTTC
CDR3: CASSSKGGRQYF

D: -
V: TRBV19
size: -
J: TRBJ1-2
DNA: TGTGCCAGTAGCCGGTCCGGGGTAGGCTATGGCTACACCTTC
CDR3: CASSRSGVGYGYTF

D: TRBD2
V: TRBV19
size: few
J: TRBJ2-3
DNA: TGTGCCAGTAGTACGTCTCTAGCGGGGGGCACAGATACGCAGTATTTT
CDR3: CASSTSLAGGTDTQYF

D: -
V: TRBV7-9
size: few
J: TRBJ2-5
DNA: TGTGCCAGCAGCAGTCTGACTCCGGGTGAGACCCAGTACTTC
CDR3: CASSSLTPGETQYF

D: -
V: TRBV25-1
size: few
J: TRBJ1-1
DNA: TGTGCCAGCACCTCACAGGTGAACACTGAAGCTTTCTTT
CDR3: CASTSQVNTEAFF

D: -
V: TRBV7-9
size: -
J: TRBJ2-3
DNA: TGTGCCAGCAGCCCACAAGGGGCAATGGATACGCAGTATTTT
CDR3: CASSPQGAMDTQYF

D: -
V: TRBV9
size: -
J: TRBJ2-3
DNA: TGTGCCAGCACCATGGGGGGCGGGAGAACAGATACGCAGTATTTT
CDR3: CASTMGGGRTDTQYF

D: -
V: TRBV5-4
size: -
J: TRBJ1-1
DNA: TGTGCCAGCAGCGAAACACCCGCGAACACTGAAGCTTTCTTT
CDR3: CASSETPANTEAFF

D: TRBD1
V: TRBV30
size: -
J: TRBJ1-4
DNA: TGTGCCTGGAGTCGGGGACAGGGCTATGAAAAACTGTTTTTT
CDR3: CAWSRGQGYEKLFF

D: -
V: TRBV7-3
size: -
J: TRBJ2-3
DNA: TGTGCCAGCAGCTTAAGGCGGGACTCCACAGATACGCAGTATTTT
CDR3: CASSLRRDSTDTQYF

D: TRBD1
V: TRBV9
size: -
J: TRBJ1-2
DNA: TGTGCCAGCAGCGTGGGGACAGGGGGTTTCGGCTATGGCTACACCTTC
CDR3: CASSVGTGGFGYGYTF

D: -
V: TRBV2
size: -
J: TRBJ1-2
DNA: TGTGCCAGCATAGAGCAGCCTGGGGGCGGCTACACCTTC
CDR3: CASIEQPGGGYTF

D: -
V: TRBV11-1
size: few
J: TRBJ2-1
DNA: TGTGCCAGCAGCTTAGTTCGCGGCAATGAGCAGTTCTTC
CDR3: CASSLVRGNEQFF

D: -
V: TRBV28
size: -
J: TRBJ2-1
DNA: TGTGCCAGCAGACACCCGGGAGCAAAGCCCAATGAGCAGTTCTTC
CDR3: CASRHPGAKPNEQFF

D: -
V: TRBV19
size: few
J: TRBJ2-5
DNA: TGTGCCAGTAGTACAACTCGGGACCAAGAGACCCAGTACTTC
CDR3: CASSTTRDQETQYF

D: -
V: TRBV11-2
size: few
J: TRBJ2-3
DNA: TGTGCCAGCAGCTCCCGGACTGGTACGCAGTATTTT
CDR3: CASSSRTGTQYF

D: TRBD2
V: TRBV9
size: -
J: TRBJ2-5
DNA: TGTGCCAGCAGCGTAGATGCGGGGGGGCCCCAAGAGACCCAGTACTTC
CDR3: CASSVDAGGPQETQYF

D: -
V: TRBV25-1
size: -
J: TRBJ2-5
DNA: TGTGCCAGCAGTGGCGAGGAAGAGACCCAGTACTTC
CDR3: CASSGEEETQYF

D: TRBD2
V: TRBV2
size: few
J: TRBJ2-7
DNA: TGTGCCAGCAGGGGGGGGAGCGAGCAGTACTTC
CDR3: CASRGGSEQYF

D: TRBD2
V: TRBV5-4
size: few
J: TRBJ2-3
DNA: TGTGCCAGCAGCTTGGAGGGACTAGCGGGGGACATGATTACAGATACGCAGTATTTT
CDR3: CASSLEGLAGDMITDTQYF

D: TRBD2
V: TRBV19
size: few
J: TRBJ2-4
DNA: TGTGCCAGTAGTACTAGCGGGGCGGCGGGAAACATTCAGTACTTC
CDR3: CASSTSGAAGNIQYF

D: -
V: TRBV7-2
size: few
J: TRBJ2-7
DNA: TGTGCCAGCAGCTCGGCCGCCGGTGACAGATCCTACGAGCAGTACTTC
CDR3: CASSSAAGDRSYEQYF

D: -
V: TRBV9
size: few
J: TRBJ2-4
DNA: TGTGCCAGCAGCCAAACAGGGAACATTCAGTACTTC
CDR3: CASSQTGNIQYF

D: -
V: TRBV7-2
size: few
J: TRBJ1-2
DNA: TGTGCCAGCAGCTTATACGAATGGACAGACTATGGCTACACCTTC
CDR3: CASSLYEWTDYGYTF

D: TRBD2
V: TRBV7-3
size: few
J: TRBJ2-3
DNA: TGTGCCAGCAGATCAACCAGCGGGGGCACAGATACGCAGTATTTT
CDR3: CASRSTSGGTDTQYF